This T cell receptor (beta chain) was recovered during a study of CD8 T cells in Susac syndrome. Findings and limits, study-wide: As the study acknowledged, the number of individuals in its TCR sequencing and HLA analysis was relatively small.

The CDR3 has 16 residues. Trimming cost V 5 bases and J 1 base; bases outside gene matches: 9. Germline assignment: CDR1 SGHVS and CDR2 FQNEAQ. With random hexamers, reverse transcription was performed on roughly 0.5 to 1 ug of RNA. TCRdb ran MiXCR on the immunoSEQ multiplex PCR reads and lists one entry per CDR3 protein. Of about 130,000 distinct CDR3 sequences in the sample, approximately 95% are singletons; the top ten hold approximately 0.18%. Worth noting for this clonotype: The target antigen is unknown.

Negative isolation yielded the CD8+ and CD4+ T cells, while FACS enriched the TEMRA cells. The sequencing input was CD8+ T cells from PBMCs. This TCR came from a human donor with Susac syndrome. This sequence joins TRBV7-8 and TRBJ2-3; 7 bases agree with TRBD1. CDR3 in DNA: TGTGCCAGCAGCCCCCGTCTGACAGGGCGCACAGATACGCAGTATTTT. Encoded protein: CASSPRLTGRTDTQYF. Drawing the rest from reference TRBV7-8 and TRBJ2-3, the complete variable domain is GAGVSQSPRYKVAKRGQDVALRCDPISGHVSLFWYQQALGQGPEFLTYFQNEAQLDKSGLPSDRFFAERPEGSVSTLKIQRTQQEDSAVYLCASSPRLTGRTDTQYFGPGTRLTVL.